This T cell receptor (beta chain) emerged from a study of human CD8 memory T cell subsets. Overall study findings and caveats: When compared with each other, stem-like memory and precursor exhausted T cell repertoires showed minimal overlap.

Germline lookup yields CDR1 LGHDT and CDR2 YNNKEL (reference sequence). The CDR3 runs 15 residues. Investigators built TCR beta libraries using UMI-labeled 5' RACE. Original analysis: From roughly 3,000 to 20,000 functional CDR3 beta clonotypes were held in each TCR beta library. TCRdb re-called the 5' RACE reads; one entry per CDR3 protein, DNA not given. These V and J calls originate from TCRdb's pipeline instead of the authors' own analysis. The table lists roughly 7,000 distinct CDR3 sequences. Measured by frequency, this clonotype is large (0.1 to 1%). Its antigen is still unknown. The sequence was obtained from a human donor in good health. The sample consisted of CD8+ stem-like memory T cells (TSCM and TCM) sorted from PBMCs. Subset noted: stem-like memory CD8 T cells (TSTEM), CCR7+ PD-1- TIGIT-. The chain links TRBV3-1 to TRBJ1-5. The CDR3 sequence is CASSQEDSDPQPQHF.